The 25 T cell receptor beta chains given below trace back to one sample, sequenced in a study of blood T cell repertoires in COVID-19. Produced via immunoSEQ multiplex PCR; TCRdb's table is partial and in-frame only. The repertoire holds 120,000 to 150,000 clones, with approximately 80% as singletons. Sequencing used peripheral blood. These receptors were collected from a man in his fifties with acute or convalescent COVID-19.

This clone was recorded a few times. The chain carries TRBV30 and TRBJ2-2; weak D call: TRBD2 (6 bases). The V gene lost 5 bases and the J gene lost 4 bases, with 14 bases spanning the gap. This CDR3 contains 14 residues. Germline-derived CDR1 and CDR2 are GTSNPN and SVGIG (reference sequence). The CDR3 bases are TGTGCCTGGGAGACTAGTGCCATCACCGGGGAGCTGTTTTTT. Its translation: CAWETSAITGELFF.

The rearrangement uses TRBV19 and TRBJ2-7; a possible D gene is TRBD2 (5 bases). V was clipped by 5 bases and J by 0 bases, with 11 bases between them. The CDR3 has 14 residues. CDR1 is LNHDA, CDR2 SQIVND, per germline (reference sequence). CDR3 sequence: CASSGGLHSYEQYF. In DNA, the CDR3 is TGTGCCAGTAGTGGAGGACTGCACTCCTACGAGCAGTACTTC.

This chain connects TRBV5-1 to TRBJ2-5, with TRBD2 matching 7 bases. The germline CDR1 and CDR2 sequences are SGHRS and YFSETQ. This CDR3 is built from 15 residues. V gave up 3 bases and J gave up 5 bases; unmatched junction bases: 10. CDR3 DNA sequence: TGCGCCAGCAGCTCGGGACTAAGAGGTTTGGAGACCCAGTACTTC. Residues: CASSSGLRGLETQYF.

The CDR3 DNA reads as TGTGCCAGCAGTGAGGTTGGGCAGTATAATTCACCCCTCCACTTT. Residues: CASSEVGQYNSPLHF. The rearrangement uses TRBV2 and TRBJ1-6; D uncertain. Looked up from germline, CDR1 is SNHLY and CDR2 is FYNNEI. The CDR3 loop spans 15 amino acids. Deletions cut 3 bases from V and 4 bases from J, with 10 bases between.

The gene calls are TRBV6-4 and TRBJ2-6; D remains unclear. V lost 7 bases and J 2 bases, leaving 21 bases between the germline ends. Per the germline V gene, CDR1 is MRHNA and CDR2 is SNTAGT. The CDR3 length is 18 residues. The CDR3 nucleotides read TGTGCCAGCACTGGTCGCCGGAGCCCACCCCCTGGGGCCAACGTCCTGACTTTC. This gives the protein CASTGRRSPPPGANVLTF.

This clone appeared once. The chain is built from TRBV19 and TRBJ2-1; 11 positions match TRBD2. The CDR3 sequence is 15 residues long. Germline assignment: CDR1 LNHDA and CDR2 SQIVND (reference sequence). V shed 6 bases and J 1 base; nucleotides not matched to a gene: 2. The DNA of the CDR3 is TGTGCCAGTAGACTAGCGGGGGTGTCCTACAATGAGCAGTTCTTC. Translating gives CASRLAGVSYNEQFF. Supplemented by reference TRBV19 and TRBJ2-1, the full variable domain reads DGGITQSPKYLFRKEGQNVTLSCEQNLNHDAMYWYRQDPGQGLRLIYYSQIVNDFQKGDIAEGYSVSREKKESFPLTVTSAQKNPTAFYLCASRLAGVSYNEQFFGPGTRLTVL.

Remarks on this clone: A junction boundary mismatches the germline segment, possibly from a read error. CDR3 sequence: CASNLEGEGEKLFF. CDR3 DNA: TGCGCCAGCAACTTGGAGGGGGAAGGGGAAAAACTGTTTTTT. The rearrangement uses TRBV5-1 and TRBJ1-4; weak D call: TRBD1 (6 bases). The V gene's germline CDR1 is SGHRS and CDR2 YFSETQ. The CDR3 is 14 residues long.

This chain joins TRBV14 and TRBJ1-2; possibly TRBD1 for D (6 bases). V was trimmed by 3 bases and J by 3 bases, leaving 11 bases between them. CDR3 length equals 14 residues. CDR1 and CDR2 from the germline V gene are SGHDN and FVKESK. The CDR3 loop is CASSQRDRYYGYTF. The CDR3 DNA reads TGTGCCAGCAGCCAGCGAGACAGGTACTATGGCTACACCTTC.

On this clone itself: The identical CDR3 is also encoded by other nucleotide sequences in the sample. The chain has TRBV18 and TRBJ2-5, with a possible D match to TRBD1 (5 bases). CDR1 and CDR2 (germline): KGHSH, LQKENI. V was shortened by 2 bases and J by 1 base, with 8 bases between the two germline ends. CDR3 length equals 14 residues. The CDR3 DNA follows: TGTGCCAGCTCACCAGGACAAATCCAAGAGACCCAGTACTTC. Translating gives CASSPGQIQETQYF.

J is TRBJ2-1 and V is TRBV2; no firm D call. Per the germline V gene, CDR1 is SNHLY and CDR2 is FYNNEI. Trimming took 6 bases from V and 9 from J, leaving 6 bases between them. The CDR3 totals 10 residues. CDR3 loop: CASRGSEQFF. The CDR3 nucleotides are TGTGCCAGCAGGGGCAGTGAGCAGTTCTTC.

CDR3: CASSPGRQKETQYF. Written as DNA, the CDR3 is TGTGCCAGCAGCCCAGGGCGGCAGAAAGAGACCCAGTACTTC. The chain employs TRBV7-9 and TRBJ2-5, with D possibly matching TRBD1 (5 bases). The CDR3 contains 14 residues. Germline CDR1 reads SEHNR; CDR2 reads FQNEAQ (reference sequence). The V end lost 5 bases, the J end lost 3 bases, and 13 bases lay between the germline ends.

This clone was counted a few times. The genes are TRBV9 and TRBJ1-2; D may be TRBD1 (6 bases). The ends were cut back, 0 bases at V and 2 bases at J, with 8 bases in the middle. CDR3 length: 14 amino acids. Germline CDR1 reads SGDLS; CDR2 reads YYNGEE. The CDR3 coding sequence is TGTGCCAGCAGCGTAGATACAGGGAACTATGGCTACACCTTC. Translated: CASSVDTGNYGYTF.

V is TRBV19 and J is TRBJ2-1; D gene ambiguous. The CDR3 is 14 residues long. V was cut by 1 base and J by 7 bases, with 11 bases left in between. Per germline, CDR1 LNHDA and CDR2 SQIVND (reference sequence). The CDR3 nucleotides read TGTGCCAGTAGTATAGGCCTCCCGAGGAATGAGCAGTTCTTC. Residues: CASSIGLPRNEQFF.

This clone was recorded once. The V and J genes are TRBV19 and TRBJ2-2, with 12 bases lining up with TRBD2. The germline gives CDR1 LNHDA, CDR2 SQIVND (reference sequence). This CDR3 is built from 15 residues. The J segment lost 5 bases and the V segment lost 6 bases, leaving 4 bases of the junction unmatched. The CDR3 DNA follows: TGTGCCAGTAGCACTAGCGGGGGGCTTACCGGGGAGCTGTTTTTT. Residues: CASSTSGGLTGELFF.

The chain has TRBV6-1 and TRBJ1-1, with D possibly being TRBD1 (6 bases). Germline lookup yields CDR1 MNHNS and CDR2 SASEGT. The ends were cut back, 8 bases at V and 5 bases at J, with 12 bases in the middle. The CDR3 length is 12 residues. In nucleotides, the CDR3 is TGTGCCAGCCGAATCCAGGGGACTGAAGCTTTCTTT. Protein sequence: CASRIQGTEAFF.

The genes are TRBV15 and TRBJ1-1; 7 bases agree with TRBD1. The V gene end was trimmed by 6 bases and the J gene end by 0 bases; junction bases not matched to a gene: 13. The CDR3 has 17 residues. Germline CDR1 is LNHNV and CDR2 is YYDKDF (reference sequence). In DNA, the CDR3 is TGTGCCACCAGAGTGAGAACAGGGGTCACTATGAACACTGAAGCTTTCTTT. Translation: CATRVRTGVTMNTEAFF.

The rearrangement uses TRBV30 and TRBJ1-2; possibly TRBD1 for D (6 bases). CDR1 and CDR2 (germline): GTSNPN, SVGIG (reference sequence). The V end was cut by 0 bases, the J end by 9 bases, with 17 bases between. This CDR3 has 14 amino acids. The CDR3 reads CAWSVSNRALSYTF. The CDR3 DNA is TGTGCCTGGAGTGTATCGAACAGGGCCCTCAGCTACACCTTC.

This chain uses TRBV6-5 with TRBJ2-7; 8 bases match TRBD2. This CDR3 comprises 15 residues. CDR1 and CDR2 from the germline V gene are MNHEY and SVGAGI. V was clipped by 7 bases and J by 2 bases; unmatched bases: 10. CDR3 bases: TGTGCCAGCATTGGGACTAGAAGCGGCCCCTACGAGCAGTACTTC. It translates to CASIGTRSGPYEQYF.

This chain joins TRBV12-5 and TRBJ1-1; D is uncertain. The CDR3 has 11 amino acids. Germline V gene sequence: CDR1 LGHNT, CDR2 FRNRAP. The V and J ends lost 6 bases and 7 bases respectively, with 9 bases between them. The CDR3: CASGSTVEAFF. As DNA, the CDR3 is TGTGCTAGTGGCTCTACCGTTGAAGCTTTCTTT. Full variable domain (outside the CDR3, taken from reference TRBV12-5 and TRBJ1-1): DARVTQTPRHKVTEMGQEVTMRCQPILGHNTVFWYRQTMMQGLELLAYFRNRAPLDDSGMPKDRFSAEMPDATLATLKIQPSEPRDSAVYFCASGSTVEAFFGQGTRLTVV.

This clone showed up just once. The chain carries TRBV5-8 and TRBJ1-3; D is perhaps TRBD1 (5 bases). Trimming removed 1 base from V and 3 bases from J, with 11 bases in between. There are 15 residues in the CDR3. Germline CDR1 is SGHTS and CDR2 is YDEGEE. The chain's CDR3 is CASSLRGGVGNTIYF. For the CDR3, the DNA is TGTGCCAGCAGCTTGAGAGGAGGGGTTGGAAACACCATATATTTT.

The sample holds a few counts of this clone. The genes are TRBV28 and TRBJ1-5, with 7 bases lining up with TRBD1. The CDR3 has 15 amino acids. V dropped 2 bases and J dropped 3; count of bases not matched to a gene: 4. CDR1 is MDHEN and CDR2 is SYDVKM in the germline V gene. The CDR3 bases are TGTGCCAGCAGTTTAAGGGGGCCATCCAATCAGCCCCAGCATTTT. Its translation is CASSLRGPSNQPQHF.

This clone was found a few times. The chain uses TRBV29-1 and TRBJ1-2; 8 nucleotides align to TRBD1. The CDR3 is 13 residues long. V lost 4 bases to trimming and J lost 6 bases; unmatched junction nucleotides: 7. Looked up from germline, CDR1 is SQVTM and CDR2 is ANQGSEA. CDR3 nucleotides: TGCAGCGTTGTGGGACAGGTCCAAGATGGCTACACCTTC. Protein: CSVVGQVQDGYTF.

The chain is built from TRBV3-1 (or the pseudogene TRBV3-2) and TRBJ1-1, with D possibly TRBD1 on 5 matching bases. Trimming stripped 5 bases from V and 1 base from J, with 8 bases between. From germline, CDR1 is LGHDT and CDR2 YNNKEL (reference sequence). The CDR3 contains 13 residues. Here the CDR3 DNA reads TGTGCCAGCAGCTCCACAGGGAACACTGAAGCTTTCTTT. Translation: CASSSTGNTEAFF.

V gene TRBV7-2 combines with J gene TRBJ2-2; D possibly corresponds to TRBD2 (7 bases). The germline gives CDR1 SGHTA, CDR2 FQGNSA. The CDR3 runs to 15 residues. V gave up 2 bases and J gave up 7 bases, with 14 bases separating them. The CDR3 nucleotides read TGTGCCAGCAGCTTATTTGGGGAGGGGGACGGGGAGCTGTTTTTT. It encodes CASSLFGEGDGELFF.

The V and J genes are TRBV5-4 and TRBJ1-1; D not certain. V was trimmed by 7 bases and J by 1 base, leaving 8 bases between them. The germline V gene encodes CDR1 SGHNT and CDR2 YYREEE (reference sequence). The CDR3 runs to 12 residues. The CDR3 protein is CASGARNTEAFF. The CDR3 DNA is TGTGCCAGCGGTGCTAGGAACACTGAAGCTTTCTTT.